A single sample gave rise to the 23 T cell receptor beta chains below, sequenced in a study of blood T cell repertoires in COVID-19. TCRdb's copy holds only in-frame clones and misses some; the assay was immunoSEQ multiplex PCR. The sample shows about 52,000 clones, about 90% of them seen only once. The sample was peripheral blood. The receptors come from a man older than 75 with active or convalescent COVID-19.

This clone occurred once. V gene TRBV3-1 (or the pseudogene TRBV3-2) combines with J gene TRBJ1-2, with a tentative D call TRBD1 (5 bases). Trimming stripped 1 base from V and 13 bases from J, with 13 bases between. The V gene's germline CDR1 is LGHDT and CDR2 YNNKEL (reference sequence). CDR3 length equals 12 residues. The CDR3 DNA sequence: TGTGCCAGCAGCCAAGCCACAGGAGTCGGCACCTTC. Translation gives CASSQATGVGTF.

This clone has only one observation. The chain carries TRBV27 and TRBJ2-5; 7 bases agree with TRBD1. The CDR3 extends over 14 amino acids. Germline lookup yields CDR1 MNHEY and CDR2 SMNVEV (reference sequence). The ends lost 5 bases at V and 1 base at J; junction bases unmatched: 4. CDR3 protein: CASSPGGFQETQYF. CDR3 in DNA: TGTGCCAGCAGTCCAGGGGGATTCCAAGAGACCCAGTACTTC.

This clone was counted between two and nine times. This rearrangement joins TRBV20-1 to TRBJ2-7; TRBD1 matches 7 bases. The ends lost 3 bases at V and 4 bases at J; junction bases unmatched: 6. The CDR3 sequence is 13 residues long. Germline V CDR1 and CDR2: DFQATT, SNEGSKA (reference sequence). CDR3 sequence: CSASSDRVYEQYF. The CDR3 DNA reads as TGCAGTGCTAGTAGCGACAGGGTTTACGAGCAGTACTTC.

There are a few counts of this clone. This chain connects TRBV10-3 to TRBJ1-2, with 9 positions matching TRBD1. Per germline, CDR1 ENHRY and CDR2 SYGVKD. Trimming took 3 bases from V and 4 from J; bases not matched to a gene: 6. This CDR3 comprises 15 residues. This chain's CDR3 is CAISDGQGSGYGYTF. CDR3 nucleotide sequence: TGTGCCATCAGTGACGGACAGGGGTCGGGCTATGGCTACACCTTC.

In nucleotides, the CDR3 is TGTGCCACCAGTGACTGGAGAAGTAACTACAATGAGCAGTTCTTC. It encodes CATSDWRSNYNEQFF. This chain connects TRBV24-1 to TRBJ2-1; D not resolved. Germline loops: CDR1 KGHDR, CDR2 SFDVKD. The CDR3 is made up of 15 amino acids. Trimming cost V 4 bases and J 3 bases, with 12 bases left between them.

This sequence joins TRBV10-3 and TRBJ1-2; TRBD1 is a possible D gene (5 bases). The CDR3 has 14 amino acids. V lost 7 bases and J lost 4, with 16 bases in between. The germline gives CDR1 ENHRY, CDR2 SYGVKD. The CDR3 protein is CAITREGVSYGYTF. CDR3 DNA: TGTGCCATCACCCGAGAAGGGGTGAGCTATGGCTACACCTTC.

The chain recombines TRBV9 with TRBJ2-7; D not certain. The CDR3 has 14 residues. Trimming pared 4 bases from V and 5 bases from J, leaving 16 bases between. In germline, CDR1 is SGDLS, CDR2 YYNGEE. CDR3 region: CASSPRLLGHEQYF. In DNA form, the CDR3 reads TGTGCCAGCAGCCCCAGACTCTTAGGCCACGAGCAGTACTTC.

V is TRBV29-1 and J is TRBJ2-7, with D tentatively TRBD2 (6 bases). V was pared by 5 bases and J by 0 bases, with 11 bases between. The CDR3 has 13 residues. In germline, CDR1 is SQVTM, CDR2 ANQGSEA. The CDR3 sequence: CSVLDSGSYEQYF. CDR3 in DNA: TGCAGCGTTCTAGATAGCGGCTCCTACGAGCAGTACTTC.

This chain links TRBV6-5 with TRBJ1-2, with TRBD1 matching 9 bases. Looked up from germline, CDR1 is MNHEY and CDR2 is SVGAGI. After removal of 5 bases from V and 4 bases from J, the junction contained 5 bases not matched to a gene. This CDR3 is built from 14 residues. CDR3 in amino acids: CASSTDRGGYGYTF. The CDR3 DNA sequence: TGTGCCAGCAGTACGGACAGGGGAGGCTATGGCTACACCTTC.

This sequence joins TRBV10-2 and TRBJ1-1; tentatively, D is TRBD1 (5 bases). Germline V gene data show CDR1 as WSHSY and CDR2 as SAAADI. Trimming left V 7 bases short and J 4 bases short, with 16 bases between. The CDR3 totals 14 residues. The CDR3 coding sequence is TGCGCCAGCACCGCCCCGGGGGAACTCACTGAAGCTTTCTTT. This translates into CASTAPGELTEAFF.

In DNA form, the CDR3 reads TGTGCCAGCAGTTCCTCCCCCGGGACTATCAAGGGTGAGCAGTTCTTC. It yields the protein CASSSSPGTIKGEQFF. This chain uses TRBV6-2 or TRBV6-3 with TRBJ2-1; 7 nucleotides line up with TRBD2. The CDR3 is made up of 16 amino acids. Germline CDR1 is MNHEY and CDR2 is SVGEGT. The V gene end was trimmed by 4 bases and the J gene end by 9 bases; junction bases not matched to a gene: 15.

V gene TRBV28 combines with J gene TRBJ1-2, with TRBD1 as a possible D gene (5 bases). Trimming took 4 bases from V and 4 from J, leaving 10 bases between them. The CDR3 loop spans 13 amino acids. The germline CDR1 and CDR2 sequences are MDHEN and SYDVKM. CDR3 DNA: TGTGCCAGCAGTTCCGGTCAGGGCTATGGCTACACCTTC. It translates to CASSSGQGYGYTF.

The rearrangement uses TRBV5-6 and TRBJ2-7; TRBD1 is a possible D gene (6 bases). Per germline, CDR1 SGHDT and CDR2 YYEEEE. The CDR3 covers 18 residues. V was cut by 2 bases and J by 0 bases, with 21 bases left in between. The CDR3 nucleotides read TGTGCCAGCAGCTTAGTCGGAGCGACAGGAATCGGCTCCTACGAGCAGTACTTC. Translation gives CASSLVGATGIGSYEQYF.

In the case of this clone: In the same sample, other DNA sequences code for this CDR3. This chain uses TRBV5-1 with TRBJ1-1, with D possibly being TRBD1 (6 bases). The V and J ends lost 0 bases and 3 bases respectively, with 6 bases between them. The CDR3 sequence is 13 residues long. The germline gives CDR1 SGHRS, CDR2 YFSETQ. CDR3 in DNA: TGCGCCAGCAGCTTGGCAGGGGACACTGAAGCTTTCTTT. The encoded protein is CASSLAGDTEAFF.

This chain links TRBV11-2 with TRBJ1-3; D is ambiguous. The CDR3 extends over 13 amino acids. The V gene lost 1 base and the J gene lost 4 bases, with 5 bases spanning the gap. Germline CDR1 and CDR2: SGHAT and FQNNGV. This CDR3 is CASSLASGNTIYF. The CDR3 DNA reads as TGTGCCAGCAGCTTAGCTTCCGGAAACACCATATATTTT. The full variable domain, rest sourced from reference TRBV11-2 and TRBJ1-3, is EAGVAQSPRYKIIEKRQSVAFWCNPISGHATLYWYQQILGQGPKLLIQFQNNGVVDDSQLPKDRFSAERLKGVDSTLKIQPAKLEDSAVYLCASSLASGNTIYFGEGSWLTVV.

The chain combines TRBV4-1 with TRBJ1-1; 7 bases align to TRBD1. The V gene end was trimmed by 3 bases and the J gene end by 1 base; junction bases not matched to a gene: 5. Germline-derived CDR1 and CDR2 are MGHRA and YSYEKL. The CDR3 length is 15 residues. In nucleotides, the CDR3 is TGCGCCAGCAGCCATACAGGGGACAGGAACACTGAAGCTTTCTTT. Amino acids: CASSHTGDRNTEAFF.

The chain recombines TRBV7-2 with TRBJ2-2; no definite D call. Trimming removed 6 bases from V and 8 bases from J, with 16 bases in between. Looked up from germline, CDR1 is SGHTA and CDR2 is FQGNSA. The CDR3 sequence is 14 residues long. The CDR3 loop reads CASRPGSPAGELFF. In nucleotides, the CDR3 is TGTGCCAGCAGGCCCGGGTCCCCTGCGGGGGAGCTGTTTTTT.

The rearrangement joins TRBV6-5 to TRBJ2-2, with D perhaps TRBD2 (5 bases). The germline V gene has CDR1 MNHEY and CDR2 SVGAGI. The CDR3 extends over 15 amino acids. V was shortened by 7 bases and J by 7 bases, with 19 bases between the two germline ends. The CDR3 coding sequence is TGTGCCAGCACCGAGGACCGGGATTTGGGCGGGGAGCTGTTTTTT. As protein: CASTEDRDLGGELFF.

The chain recombines TRBV29-1 with TRBJ1-3, with D unclear. This CDR3 region has 14 residues. Trimming shortened V by 4 bases and J by 0 bases, and 10 bases separated the two germline ends. Germline CDR1 reads SQVTM; CDR2 reads ANQGSEA. CDR3 amino acids: CSVVIGSSGNTIYF. CDR3 nucleotide sequence: TGCAGCGTTGTGATAGGGAGCTCTGGAAACACCATATATTTT.

The chain is built from TRBV27 and TRBJ2-7, with a possible D match to TRBD1 (8 bases). CDR1 is MNHEY and CDR2 is SMNVEV in the germline V gene (reference sequence). Trimming left V 4 bases short and J 4 bases short, with 20 bases between. This CDR3 is 16 amino acids long. CDR3: CASSSPQGEGSYEQYF. Written as DNA, the CDR3 is TGTGCCAGCAGTTCACCACAGGGGGAGGGTTCTTACGAGCAGTACTTC.

The chain recombines TRBV7-2 with TRBJ2-3, with 7 bases that match TRBD1. After removal of 2 bases from V and 2 bases from J, the junction contained 13 bases not matched to a gene. In germline, CDR1 is SGHTA, CDR2 FQGNSA. The CDR3 totals 18 residues. The CDR3 is CASSLRVGQRRFTDTQYF. The DNA for the CDR3 is TGTGCCAGCAGCTTAAGGGTGGGACAGAGAAGGTTCACAGATACGCAGTATTTT.

The rearrangement uses TRBV6-6 and TRBJ1-1, with TRBD1 matching 9 bases. The CDR3 extends over 14 amino acids. Germline CDR1 and CDR2: MNHNY and SVGAGI (reference sequence). After removal of 11 bases from V and 5 bases from J, the junction contained 12 bases not matched to a gene. Here the CDR3 reads CASKQGAFGTEAFF. In nucleotides, the CDR3 is TGTGCCTCCAAACAGGGGGCGTTTGGGACTGAAGCTTTCTTT.

J is TRBJ1-4 and V is TRBV7-2; 8 bases are shared with TRBD1. The V segment lost 5 bases and the J segment 0 bases; nucleotides outside the gene matches: 5. The CDR3 length is 16 residues. Germline lookup yields CDR1 SGHTA and CDR2 FQGNSA. This chain's CDR3 is CASSLQGVSTNEKLFF. CDR3 nucleotide sequence: TGTGCCAGCAGCCTACAGGGGGTCTCAACTAATGAAAAACTGTTTTTT.